The next 31 T cell receptor beta chains were all read from a single sample in a study of PD-1 blockade in classical Hodgkin lymphoma. This table comes from immunoSEQ multiplex PCR, and its TCRdb copy is limited to in-frame clones, with some not included. The sample shows more than 90,000 clones, around 80% of them seen only once. Time point indicated: cycle 4 day 1 (C4D1), after around six weeks of nivolumab. Every patient had relapsed following autologous stem cell transplantation, and cohorts differed in brentuximab vedotin exposure. The material sequenced was peripheral blood mononuclear cells (PBMCs), taken before the fourth cycle of nivolumab. The source is a human donor with classical Hodgkin lymphoma.

The chain combines TRBV7-8 with TRBJ1-5, with a possible D match to TRBD1 (5 bases). Per germline, CDR1 SGHVS and CDR2 FQNEAQ. The V and J ends lost 3 bases and 4 bases respectively, with 13 bases between them. The CDR3 spans 15 residues. The CDR3 loop is CASSFGAGGNQPQHF. The CDR3 DNA is TGTGCCAGCAGCTTTGGGGCGGGGGGTAATCAGCCCCAGCATTTT.

The chain couples TRBV28 to TRBJ2-7; 7 nucleotides align to TRBD1. Looked up from germline, CDR1 is MDHEN and CDR2 is SYDVKM. The CDR3 is 14 amino acids. Losses at the gene ends were 0 bases for V and 3 bases for J; bases not matched to a gene: 2. The CDR3: CASSLWGQSYEQYF. CDR3 DNA sequence: TGTGCCAGCAGTTTATGGGGACAGAGCTACGAGCAGTACTTC. Complete variable domain (other parts from reference TRBV28 and TRBJ2-7): DVKVTQSSRYLVKRTGEKVFLECVQDMDHENMFWYRQDPGLGLRLIYFSYDVKMKEKGDIPEGYSVSREKKERFSLILESASTNQTSMYLCASSLWGQSYEQYFGPGTRLTVT.

The gene calls are TRBV6-6 and TRBJ1-5; 7 bases align to TRBD1. The CDR3 sequence is 15 residues long. The trim removed 7 bases at V and 9 bases at J, leaving 15 bases unmatched. From germline, CDR1 is MNHNY and CDR2 SVGAGI (reference sequence). CDR3 sequence reads: CASTPGGGGRGPQHF. CDR3 nucleotide sequence: TGTGCCAGCACCCCAGGGGGAGGTGGGAGAGGGCCCCAGCATTTT.

The chain recombines TRBV25-1 with TRBJ2-1, with 8 positions matching TRBD2. The V and J ends lost 7 bases and 4 bases, in that order; junction bases with no gene match: 3. The germline gives CDR1 MGHDK, CDR2 SYGVNS. The CDR3 covers 13 residues. The DNA of the CDR3 is TGTGCCAGCACGGGGGGGGTATACAATGAGCAGTTCTTC. Encoded protein: CASTGGVYNEQFF. Full variable domain (remainder filled in from reference TRBV25-1 and TRBJ2-1): EADIYQTPRYLVIGTGKKITLECSQTMGHDKMYWYQQDPGMELHLIHYSYGVNSTEKGDLSSESTVSRIRTEHFPLTLESARPSHTSQYLCASTGGVYNEQFFGPGTRLTVL.

The rearrangement links TRBV7-9 to TRBJ1-1; D is undetermined. V lost 2 bases, J lost 1 base, and 2 bases lay in between. The CDR3 totals 12 residues. Germline values: CDR1 SEHNR, CDR2 FQNEAQ (reference sequence). As DNA, the CDR3 is TGTGCCAGCAGCTTATCGAACACTGAAGCTTTCTTT. Encoded protein: CASSLSNTEAFF.

Only one count was recorded for this clone. The junction departs from germline at one end; a sequencing error may be responsible. The rearrangement uses TRBV7-7 and TRBJ2-1; TRBD1 aligns across 11 bases. This CDR3 spans 16 amino acids. CDR1 is SSHAT and CDR2 is FNYEAQ in the germline V gene (reference sequence). The CDR3 sequence is CASSPGQGGSYNEQFF. The CDR3 region has the DNA TGTGCTAGCAGCCCGGGACAGGGGGGCTCCTACAATGAGCAGTTCTTC.

In this sample, this clone turned up a few times. V is TRBV7-9 and J is TRBJ1-2; no firm D call. The CDR3 covers 10 residues. V was clipped by 2 bases and J by 8 bases, with 3 bases between them. Germline CDR1 reads SEHNR; CDR2 reads FQNEAQ (reference sequence). The CDR3 here is CASSLRGYTF. CDR3 nucleotide sequence: TGTGCCAGCAGCTTACGAGGCTACACCTTC.

CDR3 bases: TGTGCCACGAGAAGGGGAGCCAACACCATATATTTT. Its protein is CATRRGANTIYF. This chain links TRBV28 with TRBJ1-3; the D gene is possibly TRBD1 (5 bases). Germline CDR1 reads MDHEN; CDR2 reads SYDVKM. Trimming removed 10 bases from V and 7 bases from J, with 14 bases in between. CDR3 length equals 12 residues.

The gene calls are TRBV5-6 and TRBJ2-7; TRBD2 matches 9 bases. The CDR3 spans 15 residues. Losses at the gene ends were 1 base for V and 7 bases for J; bases not matched to a gene: 9. The germline CDR1 and CDR2 sequences are SGHDT and YYEEEE. The CDR3 nucleotides are TGTGCCAGCAGCTTGCGGAGCGGGGGGCCAGTAGAGCAGTACTTC. Translated: CASSLRSGGPVEQYF.

This chain joins TRBV4-1 and TRBJ2-3; possibly TRBD1 or TRBD2 for D (6 bases each). Germline CDR1 and CDR2: MGHRA and YSYEKL. V was clipped by 0 bases and J by 2 bases, with 21 bases between them. This CDR3 region has 19 residues. CDR3 bases: TGCGCCAGCAGCCAAGAACCCCCCTACCCGGGGGCACCCACAGATACGCAGTATTTT. It translates to CASSQEPPYPGAPTDTQYF.

The J gene is TRBJ1-2, the V gene TRBV10-3; D remains unclear. Between the trimmed V and J ends, which lost 0 bases and 7 bases, there was a span of 12 bases. The CDR3 has 14 residues. Per germline, CDR1 ENHRY and CDR2 SYGVKD. The CDR3 DNA sequence: TGTGCCATCAGTGAGTCCCCGTCTAGTTCTGGCTACACCTTC. The encoded protein is CAISESPSSSGYTF.

The chain is built from TRBV27 and TRBJ1-3; a weak D match, TRBD1 (5 bases). V was trimmed by 4 bases and J by 0 bases, leaving 13 bases between them. CDR3 size: 16 residues. Germline-derived CDR1 and CDR2 are MNHEY and SMNVEV (reference sequence). The CDR3 protein is CASSSHRITSGNTIYF. DNA for the CDR3: TGTGCCAGCAGTTCCCACAGGATTACCTCTGGAAACACCATATATTTT.

The rearrangement links TRBV9 to TRBJ2-3, with TRBD1 as a possible D gene (5 bases). This CDR3 is built from 16 residues. The germline gives CDR1 SGDLS, CDR2 YYNGEE. V lost 0 bases and J 3 bases, leaving 14 bases between the germline ends. The DNA of the CDR3 is TGTGCCAGCAGCGTAGGAGGTAGGGGAATAACAGATACGCAGTATTTT. Translating it yields CASSVGGRGITDTQYF.

This chain connects TRBV18 to TRBJ1-1; 7 nucleotides line up with TRBD1. J gave up 6 bases and V 5 bases, and 6 bases lay outside the gene matches. CDR3 length: 13 amino acids. Germline V gene lookup returns CDR1 KGHSH and CDR2 LQKENI. The CDR3 region is CASSINRGPEAFF. CDR3 in DNA: TGTGCCAGCTCAATAAACAGGGGCCCTGAAGCTTTCTTT.

The gene calls are TRBV7-3 and TRBJ1-2; D perhaps matches TRBD1 (5 bases). Between the trimmed V and J ends, which lost 8 bases and 7 bases, there was a span of 20 bases. Germline values: CDR1 SGHTA, CDR2 FQGTGA. CDR3 length: 14 residues. CDR3: CASAFNSGGGGYTF. DNA of the CDR3: TGTGCCAGCGCCTTCAACTCGGGGGGAGGTGGCTACACCTTC.

About this clone itself: Other DNA sequences in the sample encode the same CDR3. V and J are TRBV7-3 and TRBJ2-7, with D unclear. CDR3 length: 14 amino acids. Germline V lookup: CDR1 SGHTA, CDR2 FQGTGA. V was pared by 2 bases and J by 1 base, with 9 bases between. In DNA, the CDR3 is TGTGCCAGCAGCTTAGGTCCCGGGTCCTACGAGCAGTACTTC. Protein sequence: CASSLGPGSYEQYF.

This rearrangement joins TRBV9 to TRBJ1-1, with TRBD1 as a possible D gene (5 bases). The CDR3 is 13 residues long. CDR1 and CDR2 (germline): SGDLS, YYNGEE. Trimming stripped 4 bases from V and 3 bases from J, with 10 bases between. As DNA, the CDR3 is TGTGCCAGCAGCCCCCGACAGTACACTGAAGCTTTCTTT. It codes for CASSPRQYTEAFF.

CDR3 region: CASSFEGFGTDTQYF. CDR3 nucleotide sequence: TGTGCCAGCAGTTTTGAGGGGTTTGGCACAGATACGCAGTATTTT. This rearrangement joins TRBV28 to TRBJ2-3, with D possibly being TRBD1 or TRBD2 (5 bases each). From germline, CDR1 is MDHEN and CDR2 SYDVKM. Trimming left V 3 bases short and J 1 base short, with 11 bases between. The CDR3 runs 15 residues.

This clone came up once. An end of the junction differs from the germline gene, which may be a read error. This chain connects TRBV7-7 to TRBJ2-7; D is ambiguous. Germline CDR1 SSHAT, CDR2 FNYEAQ (reference sequence). The CDR3 totals 15 residues. Here the CDR3 reads CASSRTATTFYEQYF. CDR3 sequence (DNA): TGTGCTAGCAGCCGAACGGCCACCACCTTCTACGAGCAGTACTTC. Full variable domain (outside the CDR3, taken from reference TRBV7-7 and TRBJ2-7): GAGVSQSPRYKVTKRGQDVTLRCDPISSHATLYWYQQALGQGPEFLTYFNYEAQPDKSGLPSDRFSAERPEGSISTLTIQRTEQRDSAMYRCASSRTATTFYEQYFGPGTRLTVT.

The genes are TRBV7-3 and TRBJ2-3, with D possibly being TRBD2 (5 bases). V lost 5 bases and J 2 bases, leaving 8 bases between the germline ends. From germline, CDR1 is SGHTA and CDR2 FQGTGA. The CDR3 length is 13 residues. The CDR3 loop is CASSAGLTDTQYF. The CDR3, as DNA: TGTGCCAGCAGCGCAGGACTCACAGATACGCAGTATTTT.

V and J are TRBV5-4 and TRBJ2-1, with 14 bases identical to TRBD2. The CDR3 has 15 amino acids. J lost 9 bases, V lost 4 bases, and 6 bases had no gene match. Germline V gives CDR1 SGHNT, CDR2 YYREEE (reference sequence). The CDR3 nucleotides read TGTGCCAGCAGCGCAGGGACTAGCGGGAGTCGTGAGCAGTTCTTC. Amino acid sequence: CASSAGTSGSREQFF.

CDR3 bases: TGTGCCAGCAGCTTAGAAGGGGGTCCCAATCAGCCCCAGCATTTT. Its translation: CASSLEGGPNQPQHF. V is TRBV7-9 and J is TRBJ1-5, with D perhaps matching TRBD1 (6 bases). The CDR3 is 15 residues long. V lost 1 base and J lost 3, with 10 bases in between. Per germline, CDR1 SEHNR and CDR2 FQNEAQ (reference sequence).

CDR3: CASSQEWWGQEYYEQYF. DNA of the CDR3: TGTGCCAGCAGCCAAGAGTGGTGGGGACAGGAGTACTACGAGCAGTACTTC. This chain links TRBV14 with TRBJ2-7, with 8 positions matching TRBD1. The germline CDR1 and CDR2 sequences are SGHDN and FVKESK. The CDR3 sequence is 17 residues long. V dropped 0 bases and J dropped 3; count of bases not matched to a gene: 10.

This clone turned up a few times. The gene calls are TRBV5-8 and TRBJ1-5; 7 bases are a match to TRBD1. CDR1 and CDR2 (germline): SGHTS, YDEGEE. The CDR3 extends over 14 amino acids. The V and J ends lost 0 bases and 6 bases, in that order; junction bases with no gene match: 3. The CDR3 region has the DNA TGTGCCAGCAGCTTGGCTGCAGGGGGTCAGCCCCAGCATTTT. It codes for CASSLAAGGQPQHF.

J is TRBJ2-5 and V is TRBV11-2, with D uncertain. This CDR3 has 15 amino acids. V was clipped by 5 bases and J by 5 bases, with 18 bases between them. The germline CDR1 and CDR2 sequences are SGHAT and FQNNGV. The CDR3 coding sequence is TGTGCCAGCAGCCCGAGCCTGACATCCCAGGAGACCCAGTACTTC. Translated, it gives CASSPSLTSQETQYF.

The V gene is TRBV27, the J gene TRBJ2-1; 9 bases match TRBD1. Germline CDR1 MNHEY, CDR2 SMNVEV (reference sequence). This CDR3 is built from 17 residues. Unmatched junction bases numbered 10, after V lost 5 bases and J lost 2 bases. CDR3 coding DNA: TGTGCCAGCAGTCCAGGACAGGGGAAGAGGGCCTACAATGAGCAGTTCTTC. Translated: CASSPGQGKRAYNEQFF.

This clone was counted at least ten times. The rearrangement uses TRBV4-1 and TRBJ1-1; D remains ambiguous. Germline V gene data show CDR1 as MGHRA and CDR2 as YSYEKL. Trimming cost V 0 bases and J 5 bases, with 7 bases left between them. The CDR3 is 13 amino acids. CDR3 residues: CASSQEDVTEAFF. CDR3 bases: TGCGCCAGCAGCCAAGAGGATGTAACTGAAGCTTTCTTT.

CDR3 DNA: TGTGCCAGCAGCCTACAGGGACAGGGGACCCAGTACTTC. Encoded protein: CASSLQGQGTQYF. The chain is built from TRBV7-3 and TRBJ2-5, with 9 bases aligning to TRBD1. V gave up 5 bases and J gave up 7 bases; unmatched junction bases: 5. This CDR3 is built from 13 residues. Germline CDR1 reads SGHTA; CDR2 reads FQGTGA.

The chain recombines TRBV10-3 with TRBJ1-3; 7 bases line up with TRBD1. Unmatched junction bases numbered 5, after V lost 8 bases and J lost 4 bases. CDR1 is ENHRY, CDR2 SYGVKD, per germline. The CDR3 has 13 residues. CDR3 nucleotides: TGTGCCATCTCGACAGGGATCGGAAACACCATATATTTT. Translating gives CAISTGIGNTIYF.

The chain links TRBV25-1 to TRBJ1-1; D remains ambiguous. With 4 bases removed from V and 1 base from J, the gap between germline ends came to 4 bases. Germline CDR1 MGHDK, CDR2 SYGVNS. CDR3 length equals 12 residues. The CDR3 sequence: CASSGGNTEAFF. The CDR3 nucleotides read TGTGCCAGCAGTGGGGGGAACACTGAAGCTTTCTTT.

The genes are TRBV11-2 and TRBJ1-3, with D unclear. Per germline, CDR1 SGHAT and CDR2 FQNNGV. Trimming took off 1 base at V and 1 base at J, with 11 bases between the two ends. The CDR3 is 16 residues long. The CDR3 bases are TGTGCCAGCAGCTTAGGGAGTGCAGCTTCTGGAAACACCATATATTTT. This gives the protein CASSLGSAASGNTIYF.